The entry that follows covers one T cell receptor (beta chain) sequence. The V gene end was trimmed by 7 bases and the J gene end by 9 bases; junction bases not matched to a gene: 6. CDR1 SGHTA and CDR2 FQGNSA come from the germline V gene. The CDR3 is made up of 14 amino acids. The sample comes from a study of control samples from healthy donors and cancer patients. Data came from immunoSEQ multiplex PCR; TCRdb stores just in-frame clones and leaves some out. Of tens of thousands of clones in the sample, about 92% were seen once. This chain joins TRBV7-2 and TRBJ1-6; 10 bases fit TRBD1. The sequence was collected from a man in his forties with colorectal cancer. The specimen was PBMCs. Here the CDR3 reads CASKNRDRGSPLHF. CDR3 nucleotides: TGTGCCAGCAAAAACCGGGACAGGGGTTCACCCCTCCACTTT.